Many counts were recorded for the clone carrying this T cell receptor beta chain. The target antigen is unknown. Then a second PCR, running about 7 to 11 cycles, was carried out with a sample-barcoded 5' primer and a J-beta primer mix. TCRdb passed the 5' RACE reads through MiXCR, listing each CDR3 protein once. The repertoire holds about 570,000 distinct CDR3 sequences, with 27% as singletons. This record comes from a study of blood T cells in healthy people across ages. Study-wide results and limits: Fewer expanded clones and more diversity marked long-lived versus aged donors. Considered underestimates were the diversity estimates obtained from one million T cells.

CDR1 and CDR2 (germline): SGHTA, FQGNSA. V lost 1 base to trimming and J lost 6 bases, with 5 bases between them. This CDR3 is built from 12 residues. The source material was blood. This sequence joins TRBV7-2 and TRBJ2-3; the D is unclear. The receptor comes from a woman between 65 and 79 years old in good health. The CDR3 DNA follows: TGTGCCAGCAGCTTAGGGATCGATACGCAGTATTTT. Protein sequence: CASSLGIDTQYF. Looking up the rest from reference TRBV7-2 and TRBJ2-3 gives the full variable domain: GAGVSQSPSNKVTEKGKDVELRCDPISGHTALYWYRQSLGQGLEFLIYFQGNSAPDKSGLPSDRFSAERTGGSVSTLTIQRTQQEDSAVYLCASSLGIDTQYFGPGTRLTVL.